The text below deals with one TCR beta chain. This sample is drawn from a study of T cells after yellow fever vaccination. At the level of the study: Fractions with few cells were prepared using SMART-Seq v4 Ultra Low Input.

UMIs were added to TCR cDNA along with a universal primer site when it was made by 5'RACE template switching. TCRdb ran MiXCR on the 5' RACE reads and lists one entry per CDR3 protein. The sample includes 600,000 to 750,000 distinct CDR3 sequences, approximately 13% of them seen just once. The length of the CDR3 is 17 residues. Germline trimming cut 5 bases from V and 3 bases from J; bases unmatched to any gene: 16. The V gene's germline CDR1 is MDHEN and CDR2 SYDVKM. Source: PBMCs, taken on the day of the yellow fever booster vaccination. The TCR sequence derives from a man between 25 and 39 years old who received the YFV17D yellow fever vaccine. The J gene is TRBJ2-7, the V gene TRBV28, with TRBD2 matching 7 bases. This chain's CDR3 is CASSGPSGREFYYEQYF. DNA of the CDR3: TGTGCCAGCAGTGGCCCTTCGGGGCGGGAGTTTTACTACGAGCAGTACTTC.